These T cell receptor beta chains were read from a single sample in a study of CD8 T cells in ankylosing spondylitis. TCRdb itself ran the 5' RACE reads through MiXCR, one entry per CDR3 protein. The data show around 120,000 distinct CDR3 sequences, over 7% seen once. Specimen: blood, either unsorted or a sorted T cell fraction (not recorded which). These receptors all stem from a male donor with ankylosing spondylitis or in good health (not recorded which). The CDR3 runs from the conserved cysteine through the conserved F or W. D genes are given only for firm matches. Clone size is stated in some rows and not others, as once, few, many or a class when expanded.

abundance	j_gene	v_gene	d_gene	CDR3nt	CDR3aa
many	TRBJ2-1	TRBV3-1	-	TGTGCCAGCAGCCAAGCGGGAGACTACAATGAGCAGTTCTTC	CASSQAGDYNEQFF
many	TRBJ2-7	TRBV5-1	TRBD1	TGCGCCAGCAGCGGGGGACAGGGGGCTTTATACGAGCAGTACTTC	CASSGGQGALYEQYF
-	TRBJ2-1	TRBV9	-	TGTGCCAGCAGCGTAGTCGGAGTCTCCTACAATGAGCAGTTCTTC	CASSVVGVSYNEQFF
-	TRBJ2-1	TRBV29-1	-	TGCAGCGAAGACACAGGGGGGGTCAGGGAGCAGTTCTTC	CSEDTGGVREQFF
many	TRBJ2-6	TRBV25-1	TRBD1	TGTGCCAGCAGTGAGACGCAGGGGGCGCAAGGGGCCAACGTCCTGACTTTC	CASSETQGAQGANVLTF
many	TRBJ2-1	TRBV7-3	-	TGTGCCAGCAGGGTTGGCGGTAGGAATGAGCAGTTCTTC	CASRVGGRNEQFF
-	TRBJ2-1	TRBV15	TRBD2	TGTGCCACCAGCAGGATCCGACTAGCGGGAGTTTCGGATGAGCAGTTCTTC	CATSRIRLAGVSDEQFF
-	TRBJ1-1	TRBV19	-	TGTGCCAGTAGTATGGGGCAAACTGAAGCTTTCTTT	CASSMGQTEAFF
many	TRBJ2-7	TRBV7-9	TRBD1	TGTGCCAGCAGCTATAAGACAGGGTCCCTAGACTACGAGCAGTACTTC	CASSYKTGSLDYEQYF
many	TRBJ2-7	TRBV5-5	TRBD1	TGTGCCAGCAGCTTGGACAGGGGGGAGCAGTACTTC	CASSLDRGEQYF